This T cell receptor beta chain was captured in a study of T cells in Graves' hyperthyroidism and ophthalmopathy. Study-level results: Patients with ophthalmopathy were separated from those with stable hyperthyroidism by a 13 V-J model. Among clonotypes expanded in thyroid above 0.001, most were also found in blood.

The patients, who ranged from 18 to 65 in age, presented with newly diagnosed hyperthyroidism lasting under 2 months. Every diagnosis used clinical symptoms, serum thyroxine and TRAb, thyroid ultrasound and orbital computed tomography. This clonotype was counted many times. Its matching antigen is unknown. The V end was cut by 1 base, the J end by 4 bases, with 11 bases between. CDR1 and CDR2 from the germline V gene are DFQATT and SNEGSKA (reference sequence). The CDR3 consists of 13 residues. Regions amplified from RNA transcripts were the TCR beta CDR3 regions. The HTBI primer set served for first-round RT-PCR of the TCR CDR3. TCRdb re-called the multiplex PCR reads through MiXCR, storing one row per CDR3 protein. Found here are about 590,000 distinct CDR3 sequences, 15% to 19% of them singletons; the top ten hold under 7.5%.

The material sequenced was blood. The receptor was isolated from a young woman with Graves' hyperthyroidism. The chain is built from TRBV20-1 and TRBJ2-7; D uncertain. The CDR3 spells CSARARFPYEQYF. CDR3 nucleotide sequence: TGCAGTGCTAGAGCCCGATTCCCTTACGAGCAGTACTTC.